The 20 T cell receptor beta chains listed next were all sequenced from one sample in a study of PD-L1 blockade in urothelial cancer (dated by TCRdb to 2016 to 2017). Library construction relied on the immunoSEQ multiplex PCR assay. Held by TCRdb, this immuneACCESS table contains in-frame sequences only and omits some clones. Under half of the omission traces to an unresolved V gene where checked; the cause of the rest is unknown. The sample table contains around 100,000 clones; only one count was recorded for 91% of them. Of the sample, 0.8% to 1% falls within the top ten clones. Here the sequenced sample was PBMCs, taken around atezolizumab (anti-PD-L1) treatment. The source is a woman older than 75 with urothelial cancer.

J is TRBJ2-2 and V is TRBV28; maybe TRBD1 (6 bases). Trimming took 5 bases from V and 7 from J, leaving 8 bases between them. Germline-derived CDR1 and CDR2 are MDHEN and SYDVKM. The CDR3 contains 12 residues. The CDR3 sequence is CASSEGVGELFF. The CDR3, as DNA: TGTGCCAGCAGTGAGGGGGTCGGGGAGCTGTTTTTT.

This clone occurred a few times. The chain uses TRBV7-3 and TRBJ2-3; TRBD2 matches at 7 bases. The V gene end was trimmed by 6 bases and the J gene end by 1 base; junction bases not matched to a gene: 4. The germline gives CDR1 SGHTA, CDR2 FQGTGA. The CDR3 extends over 14 amino acids. In nucleotides, the CDR3 is TGTGCCAGCAGTTTAGCGGGTGGCACAGATACGCAGTATTTT. Translation: CASSLAGGTDTQYF.

The chain uses TRBV5-6 and TRBJ2-7; TRBD2 matches at 8 bases. The CDR3 totals 15 residues. Germline values: CDR1 SGHDT, CDR2 YYEEEE. V lost 4 bases and J lost 0; bases outside the gene matches: 6. The CDR3 DNA follows: TGTGCCAGCAGCAATTGGGGGACTAGCTCCTACGAGCAGTACTTC. The encoded protein is CASSNWGTSSYEQYF. The entire variable domain, with the rest obtained from reference TRBV5-6 and TRBJ2-7, is as follows: DAGVTQSPTHLIKTRGQQVTLRCSPKSGHDTVSWYQQALGQGPQFIFQYYEEEERQRGNFPDRFSGHQFPNYSSELNVNALLLGDSALYLCASSNWGTSSYEQYFGPGTRLTVT.

The genes are TRBV18 and TRBJ2-2, with TRBD1 matching 8 bases. V lost 2 bases, J lost 6 bases, and 8 bases stayed unmatched. The germline CDR1 and CDR2 sequences are KGHSH and LQKENI. There are 16 residues in the CDR3. CDR3 DNA: TGTGCCAGCTCACCAGTAGACAGGGGAATTTCCGGGGAGCTGTTTTTT. Amino acid sequence: CASSPVDRGISGELFF.

The gene calls are TRBV5-4 and TRBJ2-2; TRBD1 agrees at 8 bases. The V gene's germline CDR1 is SGHNT and CDR2 YYREEE (reference sequence). The junction had 8 bases not matched to a gene; V was cut back by 6 bases and J by 1 base. The CDR3 contains 16 residues. CDR3 in DNA: TGTGCCAGCAAGCCGTCGGACAGGGTGAACACCGGGGAGCTGTTTTTT. Translating gives CASKPSDRVNTGELFF.

This rearrangement joins TRBV27 to TRBJ2-7, with TRBD1 matching over 9 bases. Germline trimming cut 4 bases from V and 5 bases from J; bases unmatched to any gene: 6. The CDR3 is made up of 14 amino acids. CDR1 is MNHEY, CDR2 SMNVEV, per germline (reference sequence). As DNA, the CDR3 is TGTGCCAGCAGTTGGGGGACAGGGTTGGACGAGCAGTACTTC. Its protein is CASSWGTGLDEQYF.

The sample holds a few counts of this clone. The chain uses TRBV21-1 and TRBJ2-7; whether TRBD2, the table's D call, matches the DNA was not checked. TRBV21-1 is a listed pseudogene. This CDR3 has 13 residues. CDR3 bases: TGTGCCACTCCGAACTGCAACGGCTACGAGCAGTACTTC. Its protein product is CATPNCNGYEQYF.

This clone was seen once. The chain uses TRBV19 and TRBJ2-5, with 13 positions matching TRBD2. The CDR3 is made up of 16 amino acids. Germline CDR1 is LNHDA and CDR2 is SQIVND (reference sequence). V trimming: 4 bases; J trimming: 6 bases; junction bases outside the gene matches: 8. This CDR3 reads CASSTGTSGMLQTQYF. The CDR3 DNA reads as TGTGCCAGTAGTACAGGGACTAGCGGGATGTTGCAGACCCAGTACTTC.

This clone was found once. For the CDR3, the DNA is TGCAGCGTTGACCAGCCCCCGGGGGGGAATGAGCAGTTCTTC. This gives the protein CSVDQPPGGNEQFF. The chain joins TRBV29-1 to TRBJ2-1, with 8 nucleotides matching TRBD2. From germline, CDR1 is SQVTM and CDR2 ANQGSEA. The CDR3 length is 14 residues. V lost 3 bases, J lost 7 bases, and 8 bases stayed unmatched.

The chain has TRBV10-3 and TRBJ2-7; 7 bases align to TRBD1. Per germline, CDR1 ENHRY and CDR2 SYGVKD. V lost 5 bases and J lost 5; bases outside the gene matches: 12. The CDR3 is 15 amino acids. The CDR3 bases are TGTGCCATCAGTCCCGCTCGGACAGGTGGCGACGAGCAGTACTTC. Protein product: CAISPARTGGDEQYF.

CDR3 bases: TGTGCCAGCAGCTTAACACCTGGGGCTGGGTACACTGAAGCTTTCTTT. Protein sequence: CASSLTPGAGYTEAFF. The chain employs TRBV7-3 and TRBJ1-1; the D gene is possibly TRBD1 (5 bases). The germline gives CDR1 SGHTA, CDR2 FQGTGA. The CDR3 totals 16 residues. Deletions cut 0 bases from V and 3 bases from J, with 14 bases between.

The CDR3 nucleotides are TGTGCCAGCAGTTACTCAATGGCGGGAGTCGATGAGCAGTTCTTC. This codes for CASSYSMAGVDEQFF. V and J are TRBV6-6 and TRBJ2-1, with 7 bases aligning to TRBD2. The germline V gene has CDR1 MNHNY and CDR2 SVGAGI (reference sequence). V lost 0 bases and J lost 8; bases outside the gene matches: 7. This CDR3 contains 15 residues.

The chain combines TRBV2 with TRBJ2-7; D is uncertain. Between the trimmed V and J ends, which lost 7 bases and 1 base, there was a span of 14 bases. There are 14 residues in the CDR3. Germline V gives CDR1 SNHLY, CDR2 FYNNEI. The CDR3: CASNLAPLSYEQYF. The CDR3 region has the DNA TGTGCCAGCAATTTGGCTCCTCTTTCCTACGAGCAGTACTTC.

The chain recombines TRBV6-1 with TRBJ1-2; D is unresolved. V lost 3 bases, J lost 3 bases, and 17 bases lay in between. CDR1 is MNHNS and CDR2 is SASEGT in the germline V gene. The CDR3 spans 16 residues. CDR3 loop: CASSDEEGTVDYGYTF. The CDR3 region has the DNA TGTGCCAGCAGTGATGAAGAGGGAACGGTGGACTATGGCTACACCTTC.

The V call is TRBV30, the J call TRBJ2-3, with 11 bases matching TRBD2. The V gene end was trimmed by 4 bases and the J gene end by 2 bases; junction bases not matched to a gene: 5. The CDR3 has 15 amino acids. Germline CDR1 GTSNPN, CDR2 SVGIG (reference sequence). This CDR3 reads CAWNLGLAVTDTQYF. CDR3 in DNA: TGTGCCTGGAATTTGGGACTAGCGGTCACAGATACGCAGTATTTT.

The chain employs TRBV19 and TRBJ2-3; 8 bases fit TRBD2. The CDR3 is 14 amino acids. Germline trimming cut 6 bases from V and 0 bases from J; bases unmatched to any gene: 2. Germline V gene lookup returns CDR1 LNHDA and CDR2 SQIVND (reference sequence). The CDR3 reads CASRVAGSTDTQYF. The CDR3 DNA sequence: TGTGCCAGTAGGGTAGCGGGAAGCACAGATACGCAGTATTTT.

The genes are TRBV11-2 and TRBJ2-3; 8 bases align to TRBD2. J gave up 13 bases and V 5 bases, and 11 bases lay outside the gene matches. The CDR3 is 13 residues long. Germline values: CDR1 SGHAT, CDR2 FQNNGV. CDR3 sequence reads: CASSHNRGLAKYF. The CDR3 region has the DNA TGTGCCAGCAGCCACAACCGAGGACTAGCTAAGTATTTT.

The chain couples TRBV7-9 to TRBJ2-1; 10 nucleotides align to TRBD2. The germline V gene has CDR1 SEHNR and CDR2 FQNEAQ (reference sequence). CDR3 length: 16 residues. Germline trimming cut 5 bases from V and 7 bases from J; bases unmatched to any gene: 11. CDR3: CASSRGSSGRSNEQFF. The CDR3 DNA sequence: TGTGCCAGCAGCCGGGGCAGTAGCGGGAGGTCTAATGAGCAGTTCTTC.

The CDR3 nucleotides are TGTGCCAGCAGCCCGAGGACTAGTATTTACGAGCAGTACTTC. Its translation: CASSPRTSIYEQYF. The chain joins TRBV7-9 to TRBJ2-7, with 7 bases matching TRBD2. The CDR3 covers 14 residues. The V and J ends lost 5 bases and 4 bases, in that order; junction bases with no gene match: 8. The germline CDR1 and CDR2 sequences are SEHNR and FQNEAQ (reference sequence).

The chain joins TRBV19 to TRBJ2-1; D unclear. Germline CDR1 LNHDA, CDR2 SQIVND (reference sequence). V lost 2 bases, J lost 10 bases, and 9 bases lay in between. CDR3 length: 12 residues. The CDR3 sequence is CASSIRSFEQFF. In DNA, the CDR3 is TGTGCCAGTAGTATAAGAAGCTTCGAGCAGTTCTTC.